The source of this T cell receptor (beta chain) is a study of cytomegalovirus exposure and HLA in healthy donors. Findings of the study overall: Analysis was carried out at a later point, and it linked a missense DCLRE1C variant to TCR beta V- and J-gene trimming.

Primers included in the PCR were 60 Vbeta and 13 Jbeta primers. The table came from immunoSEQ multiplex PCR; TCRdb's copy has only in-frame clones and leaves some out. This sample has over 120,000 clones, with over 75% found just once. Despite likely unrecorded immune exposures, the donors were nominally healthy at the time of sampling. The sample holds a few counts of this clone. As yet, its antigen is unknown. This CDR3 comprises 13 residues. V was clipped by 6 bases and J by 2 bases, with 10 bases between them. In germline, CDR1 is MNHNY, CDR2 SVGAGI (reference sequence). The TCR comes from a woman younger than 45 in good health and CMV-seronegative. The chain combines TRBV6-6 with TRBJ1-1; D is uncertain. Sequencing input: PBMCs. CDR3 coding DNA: TGTGCCAGCAGCCGGACTTCTAACACTGAAGCTTTCTTT. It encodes CASSRTSNTEAFF.